The 16 T cell receptor beta chains given below trace back to one sample, sequenced in a study of blood T cell repertoires in COVID-19. Generated by immunoSEQ multiplex PCR, the TCRdb table keeps only in-frame clones and is missing some. The repertoire holds approximately 180,000 clones, with less than 90% as singletons. The sample comprised PBMCs or T cells enriched from blood (not recorded which). Receptor source: a human donor with acute COVID-19. The donor label of this sample is uncertain.

For this clone: Other DNA sequences in this sample translate to the same CDR3. The chain joins TRBV19 to TRBJ1-2, with D possibly TRBD1 on 6 matching bases. Germline values: CDR1 LNHDA, CDR2 SQIVND (reference sequence). V lost 10 bases and J lost 4, with 10 bases in between. The CDR3 contains 11 residues. The CDR3 nucleotides are TGTGCCACAGGACAGTTCTATGGCTACACCTTC. This gives the protein CATGQFYGYTF.

The chain combines TRBV5-5 with TRBJ2-7; 7 nucleotides match TRBD1. The V and J ends lost 3 bases and 4 bases, in that order; junction bases with no gene match: 4. CDR1 and CDR2 from the germline V gene are SGHKS and YYEKEE (reference sequence). The CDR3 is 13 residues long. CDR3 DNA sequence: TGTGCCAGCAGCTCGGGACAGCTTTACGAGCAGTACTTC. Encoded protein: CASSSGQLYEQYF. Looking up the rest from reference TRBV5-5 and TRBJ2-7 gives the full variable domain: DAGVTQSPTHLIKTRGQQVTLRCSPISGHKSVSWYQQVLGQGPQFIFQYYEKEERGRGNFPDRFSARQFPNYSSELNVNALLLGDSALYLCASSSGQLYEQYFGPGTRLTVT.

This clone occurred once. The chain links TRBV4-2 to TRBJ2-1, with D uncertain. This CDR3 is built from 11 residues. V was clipped by 2 bases and J by 7 bases, with 3 bases between them. Germline CDR1 reads LGHNA; CDR2 reads YNFKEQ. The CDR3 coding sequence is TGTGCCAGCAGCCAATATAATGAGCAGTTCTTC. Its translation is CASSQYNEQFF.

The J gene is TRBJ2-2, the V gene TRBV30; 11 bases line up with TRBD1. The germline gives CDR1 GTSNPN, CDR2 SVGIG (reference sequence). The CDR3 extends over 16 amino acids. Unmatched junction bases numbered 8, after V lost 3 bases and J lost 5 bases. CDR3 sequence (DNA): TGTGCCTGGAGGACCGCAGGGACAGGGGGAACCGGGGAGCTGTTTTTT. It yields the protein CAWRTAGTGGTGELFF.

This clone was counted once. V gene TRBV18 combines with J gene TRBJ1-3; D is undetermined. The ends were cut back, 3 bases at V and 1 base at J, with 10 bases in the middle. Germline assignment: CDR1 KGHSH and CDR2 LQKENI. The CDR3 loop spans 15 amino acids. The CDR3 coding sequence is TGTGCCAGCTCACCCCCGAATCTATCTGGAAACACCATATATTTT. As protein: CASSPPNLSGNTIYF.

In its sample, this clone was seen a few times. DNA of the CDR3: TGTGCCAGCAGCTTAGGACAGGGGGCGACTGAAGCTTTCTTT. Translation gives CASSLGQGATEAFF. V gene TRBV7-3 combines with J gene TRBJ1-1; 11 nucleotides agree with TRBD1. This CDR3 comprises 14 residues. Germline trimming cut 2 bases from V and 5 bases from J; bases unmatched to any gene: 1. Germline CDR1 reads SGHTA; CDR2 reads FQGTGA.

The chain carries TRBV2 and TRBJ2-1; no clear D gene. This CDR3 is 12 amino acids long. CDR1 and CDR2 from the germline V gene are SNHLY and FYNNEI. With 7 bases removed from V and 4 bases from J, the gap between germline ends came to 8 bases. CDR3 DNA sequence: TGTGCCAGCATGAGTGGTTACAATGAGCAGTTCTTC. Protein product: CASMSGYNEQFF.

This rearrangement joins TRBV5-4 to TRBJ1-2; 7 nucleotides agree with TRBD1. The CDR3 extends over 16 amino acids. The germline V gene encodes CDR1 SGHNT and CDR2 YYREEE (reference sequence). J was trimmed by 2 bases and V by 3 bases; bases with no gene match: 10. The CDR3 sequence is CASSSISIQGNYGYTF. DNA of the CDR3: TGTGCCAGCAGCTCTATTTCGATACAGGGGAACTATGGCTACACCTTC. The full variable domain, with the rest looked up from reference TRBV5-4 and TRBJ1-2, is ETGVTQSPTHLIKTRGQQVTLRCSSQSGHNTVSWYQQALGQGPQFIFQYYREEENGRGNFPPRFSGLQFPNYSSELNVNALELDDSALYLCASSSISIQGNYGYTFGSGTRLTVV.

The chain links TRBV11-3 to TRBJ1-1; TRBD1 agrees at 7 bases. CDR1 is SGHNT, CDR2 YENEEA, per germline. V lost 9 bases and J lost 6; bases outside the gene matches: 10. The CDR3 covers 13 residues. The DNA for the CDR3 is TGTGCCAGTGCGATAGACAGGGAATCTGAAGCTTTCTTT. As protein: CASAIDRESEAFF.

The chain joins TRBV6-5 to TRBJ1-6; D remains ambiguous. CDR3 length: 13 amino acids. CDR1 and CDR2 from the germline V gene are MNHEY and SVGAGI. The V and J ends lost 8 bases and 7 bases respectively, with 12 bases between them. CDR3 coding DNA: TGTGCCAGCTCCCATCGGGGAAATTCACCCCTCCACTTT. Translating it yields CASSHRGNSPLHF.

The chain joins TRBV29-1 to TRBJ1-1; D not certain. Trimming pared 1 base from V and 4 bases from J, leaving 13 bases between. This CDR3 has 14 residues. From germline, CDR1 is SQVTM and CDR2 ANQGSEA. The CDR3 loop is CSVEGGGRITEAFF. CDR3 DNA sequence: TGCAGCGTTGAAGGGGGAGGTAGAATCACTGAAGCTTTCTTT. The full variable domain, with the rest looked up from reference TRBV29-1 and TRBJ1-1, is SAVISQKPSRDICQRGTSLTIQCQVDSQVTMMFWYRQQPGQSLTLIATANQGSEATYESGFVIDKFPISRPNLTFSTLTVSNMSPEDSSIYLCSVEGGGRITEAFFGQGTRLTVV.

The DNA of the CDR3 is TGTGCCAGCAGCGAAGACAGGGGGCGAGGCTACACCTTC. The encoded protein is CASSEDRGRGYTF. The rearrangement uses TRBV7-2 and TRBJ1-2, with 10 bases identical to TRBD1. The germline gives CDR1 SGHTA, CDR2 FQGNSA. J lost 8 bases, V lost 5 bases, and 5 bases had no gene match. This CDR3 has 13 residues.

The chain links TRBV18 to TRBJ2-5, with TRBD1 matching 10 bases. Germline-derived CDR1 and CDR2 are KGHSH and LQKENI. After removal of 2 bases from V and 7 bases from J, the junction contained 1 base not matched to a gene. The CDR3 has 13 residues. The DNA of the CDR3 is TGTGCCAGCTCACCAGGACAGGGGGGGACCCAGTACTTC. Protein sequence: CASSPGQGGTQYF. Based on the CDR3 plus reference TRBV18 and TRBJ2-5, the full variable domain is NAGVMQNPRHLVRRRGQEARLRCSPMKGHSHVYWYRQLPEEGLKFMVYLQKENIIDESGMPKERFSAEFPKEGPSILRIQQVVRGDSAAYFCASSPGQGGTQYFGPGTRLLVL.

Turning to this clone: Additional DNA sequences in this sample encode the identical CDR3. The chain combines TRBV5-1 with TRBJ1-1; D remains ambiguous. The CDR3 has 14 residues. Germline V CDR1 and CDR2: SGHRS, YFSETQ. V dropped 0 bases and J dropped 1 base, with 7 bases sitting between them. The CDR3 DNA is TGCGCCAGCAGCTTGGCCGGAGGGAACACTGAAGCTTTCTTT. Encoded protein: CASSLAGGNTEAFF.

The chain has TRBV2 and TRBJ1-4; D is ambiguous. This CDR3 region has 15 residues. V was cut by 4 bases and J by 7 bases, with 16 bases left in between. Germline CDR1 SNHLY, CDR2 FYNNEI. The CDR3 is CASSVGRGRGEKLFF. The CDR3 DNA reads as TGTGCCAGCAGTGTCGGTCGAGGGCGCGGTGAAAAACTGTTTTTT.

This clone is a singleton in its sample. V and J are TRBV30 and TRBJ1-1; D perhaps matches TRBD1 (6 bases). This CDR3 region has 13 residues. Germline V gene data show CDR1 as GTSNPN and CDR2 as SVGIG (reference sequence). Between the trimmed V and J ends, which lost 5 bases and 1 base, there was a span of 11 bases. CDR3: CAWDDRPNTEAFF. The CDR3 DNA sequence: TGTGCCTGGGACGACAGGCCGAACACTGAAGCTTTCTTT. The whole variable domain, remainder taken from reference TRBV30 and TRBJ1-1, is SQTIHQWPATLVQPVGSPLSLECTVEGTSNPNLYWYRQAAGRGLQLLFYSVGIGQISSEVPQNLSASRPQDRQFILSSKKLLLSDSGFYLCAWDDRPNTEAFFGQGTRLTVV.